This record looks at one TCR beta chain sequence and its context. Germline V gene data show CDR1 as LNHNV and CDR2 as YYDKDF (reference sequence). The V end was cut by 1 base, the J end by 3 bases, with 4 bases between. The CDR3 sequence is 13 residues long. Researchers report isolating at least 6.5 million PBMCs per sample. The second PCR ran about 6 to 11 cycles with a sample-barcoded 5' primer and J-beta primers. The authors tagged each cDNA molecule using a template-switch adaptor with 12 random nucleotides. In TCRdb, the 5' RACE reads were re-called with MiXCR into one record per CDR3 protein. The table shows over 1,500,000 distinct CDR3 sequences, with about two fifths occurring only once. The sample belongs to a study of blood T cells in healthy people across ages.

V usage is TRBV15 and J usage is TRBJ1-5; D gene ambiguous. Sequencing was carried out using blood. The TCR sequence derives from a human donor in good health. As DNA, the CDR3 is TGTGCCACCAGCAGAGGTAACAATCAGCCCCAGCATTTT. Amino acid sequence: CATSRGNNQPQHF.